This T cell receptor beta chain emerged from a study of blood T cell repertoires in COVID-19. Turning to the study itself: PBMCs, B-cell-depleted T cells, or T cells provided the cDNA or gDNA that made up the material.

Under the authors' procedure: Nucleated cell counts were estimated from reference gene primer amplification. Method: immunoSEQ multiplex PCR; TCRdb's copy keeps in-frame clones and lacks some. V, J and clone size derive from that table, while D and trimming were established from the DNA sequence. The sample consists of just under 65,000 clones, 65% to 85% of them appearing once. Trimming took 5 bases from V and 5 from J, leaving 10 bases between them. Germline V lookup: CDR1 LNHDA, CDR2 SQIVND (reference sequence). This CDR3 is 13 amino acids long. Sequenced: peripheral blood. This clonotype originated in a human donor in a cohort sampled during active COVID-19. The V and J genes are TRBV19 and TRBJ1-5; weak D call: TRBD1 (6 bases). The CDR3 protein is CASSGQLYQPQHF. The CDR3 DNA sequence: TGTGCCAGTAGTGGACAGCTCTATCAGCCCCAGCATTTT.